The following is a T cell receptor (beta chain) sequence with its context. This sample was taken from a study of control samples from healthy donors and cancer patients. Germline loops: CDR1 SGHNT, CDR2 YENEEA. V lost 1 base and J lost 9; bases outside the gene matches: 5. The CDR3 consists of 14 residues. Using immunoSEQ multiplex PCR, the repertoire was profiled, and TCRdb retains in-frame clones only, with some absent. The sample has 150,000 to 200,000 clones, 91% seen once. The sample consisted of blood. This receptor was identified in a woman in her 30s in good health. The rearrangement joins TRBV11-3 to TRBJ2-1; 8 bases are a match to TRBD1. CDR3 residues: CASSLGQGAGEQFF. DNA of the CDR3: TGTGCCAGCAGCTTAGGTCAGGGGGCGGGTGAGCAGTTCTTC.